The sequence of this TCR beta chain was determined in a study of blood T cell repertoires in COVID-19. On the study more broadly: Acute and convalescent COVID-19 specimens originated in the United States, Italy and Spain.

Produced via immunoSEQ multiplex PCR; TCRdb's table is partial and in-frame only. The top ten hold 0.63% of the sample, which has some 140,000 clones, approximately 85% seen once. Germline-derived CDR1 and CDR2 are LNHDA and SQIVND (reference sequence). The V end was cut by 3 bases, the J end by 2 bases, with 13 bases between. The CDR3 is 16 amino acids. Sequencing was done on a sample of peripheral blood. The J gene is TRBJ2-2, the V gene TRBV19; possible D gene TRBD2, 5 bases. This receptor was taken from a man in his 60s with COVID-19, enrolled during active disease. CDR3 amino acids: CASSISTRGNTGELFF. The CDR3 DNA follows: TGTGCCAGTAGTATTTCAACTCGGGGTAACACCGGGGAGCTGTTTTTT.